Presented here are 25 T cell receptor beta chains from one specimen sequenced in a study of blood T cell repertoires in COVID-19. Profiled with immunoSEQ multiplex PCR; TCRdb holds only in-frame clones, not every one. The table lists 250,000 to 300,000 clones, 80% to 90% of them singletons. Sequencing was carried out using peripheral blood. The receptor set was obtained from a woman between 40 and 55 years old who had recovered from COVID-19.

The DNA for the CDR3 is TGTGCCAGCAGCTTAGAGGGAGGCTATGGCTACACCTTC. The encoded protein is CASSLEGGYGYTF. The chain is built from TRBV13 and TRBJ1-2; D is unresolved. This CDR3 is 13 amino acids long. Germline V gene data show CDR1 as PRHDT and CDR2 as FYEKMQ (reference sequence). Between the trimmed V and J ends, which lost 1 base and 4 bases, there was a span of 7 bases.

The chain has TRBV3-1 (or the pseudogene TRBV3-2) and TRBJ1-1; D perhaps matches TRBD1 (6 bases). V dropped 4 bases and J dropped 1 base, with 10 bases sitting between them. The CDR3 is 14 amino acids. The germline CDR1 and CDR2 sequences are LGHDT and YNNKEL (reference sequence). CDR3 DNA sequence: TGTGCCAGCAGCCCGACAGGTTGGAACACTGAAGCTTTCTTT. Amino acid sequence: CASSPTGWNTEAFF.

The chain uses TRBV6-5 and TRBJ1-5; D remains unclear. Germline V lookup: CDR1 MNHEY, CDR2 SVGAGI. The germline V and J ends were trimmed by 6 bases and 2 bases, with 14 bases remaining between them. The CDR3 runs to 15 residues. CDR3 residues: CASSRGVAGNQPQHF. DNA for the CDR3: TGTGCCAGCAGCCGGGGAGTGGCCGGCAATCAGCCCCAGCATTTT.

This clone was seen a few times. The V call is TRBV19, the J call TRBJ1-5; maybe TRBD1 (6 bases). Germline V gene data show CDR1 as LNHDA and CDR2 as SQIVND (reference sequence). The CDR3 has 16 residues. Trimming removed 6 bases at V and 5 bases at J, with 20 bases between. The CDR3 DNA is TGTGCCAGTAGGTCAACAGGGAATACGACCTATCAGCCCCAGCATTTT. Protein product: CASRSTGNTTYQPQHF.

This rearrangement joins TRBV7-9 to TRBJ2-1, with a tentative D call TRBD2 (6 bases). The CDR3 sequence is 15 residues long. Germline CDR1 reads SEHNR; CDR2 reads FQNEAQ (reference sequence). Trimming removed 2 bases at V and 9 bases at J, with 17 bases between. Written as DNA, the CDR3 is TGTGCCAGCAGCTTATTGGTAGGGGCCGGGGGTGAGCAGTTCTTC. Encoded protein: CASSLLVGAGGEQFF.

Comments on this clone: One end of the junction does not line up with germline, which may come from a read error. Here the CDR3 DNA reads TGCGCCAGCAGTGAGTCGACCCGGACAGGGGGCGGCGGAACCTTCTTC. Its translation: CASSESTRTGGGGTFF. This chain joins TRBV10-2 and TRBJ1-2; 11 bases fit TRBD1. Germline loops: CDR1 WSHSY, CDR2 SAAADI. This CDR3 contains 16 residues.

CDR3 in amino acids: CASSIQGYGYTF. CDR3 nucleotides: TGTGCCAGCAGTATACAGGGTTACGGCTACACCTTC. V is TRBV12-3 or TRBV12-4 and J is TRBJ1-2, with D perhaps matching TRBD1 (6 bases). Trimming left V 5 bases short and J 8 bases short, with 12 bases between. The CDR3 contains 12 residues.

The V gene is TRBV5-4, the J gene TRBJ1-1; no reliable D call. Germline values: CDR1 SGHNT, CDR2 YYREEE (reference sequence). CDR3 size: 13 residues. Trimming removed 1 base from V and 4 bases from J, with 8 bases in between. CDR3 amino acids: CASSLRESTEAFF. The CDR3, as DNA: TGTGCCAGCAGCTTGAGGGAGAGCACTGAAGCTTTCTTT.

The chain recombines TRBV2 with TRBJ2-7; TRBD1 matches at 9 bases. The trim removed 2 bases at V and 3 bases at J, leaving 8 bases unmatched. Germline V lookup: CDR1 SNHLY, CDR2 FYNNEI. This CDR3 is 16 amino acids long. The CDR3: CASSEKRGQGYYEQYF. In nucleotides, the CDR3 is TGTGCCAGCAGTGAAAAGAGGGGACAGGGATACTACGAGCAGTACTTC.

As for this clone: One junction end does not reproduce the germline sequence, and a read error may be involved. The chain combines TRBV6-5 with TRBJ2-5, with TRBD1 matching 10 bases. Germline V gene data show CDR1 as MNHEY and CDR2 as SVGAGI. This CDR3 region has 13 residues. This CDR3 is CASSDRGLKLGHF. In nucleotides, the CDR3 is TGTGCCAGCAGCGACAGGGGGCTCAAGTTGGGGCACTTC.

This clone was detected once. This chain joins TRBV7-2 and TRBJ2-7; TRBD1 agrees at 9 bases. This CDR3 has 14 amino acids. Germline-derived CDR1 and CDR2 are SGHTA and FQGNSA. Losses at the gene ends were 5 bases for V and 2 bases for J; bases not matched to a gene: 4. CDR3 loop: CASSGRQGAYEQYF. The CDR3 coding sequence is TGTGCCAGCAGCGGCAGACAGGGGGCCTACGAGCAGTACTTC.

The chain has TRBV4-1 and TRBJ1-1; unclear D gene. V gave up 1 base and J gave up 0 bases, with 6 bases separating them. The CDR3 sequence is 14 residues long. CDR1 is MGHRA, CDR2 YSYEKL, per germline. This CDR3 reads CASSQVALNTEAFF. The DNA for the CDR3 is TGCGCCAGCAGCCAAGTAGCCTTGAACACTGAAGCTTTCTTT.

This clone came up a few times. The CDR3 DNA reads as TGTGCCTGGACACGAGGAGGAGGCTCGAGCTCTGGAAACACCATATATTTT. Protein product: CAWTRGGGSSSGNTIYF. The chain employs TRBV30 and TRBJ1-3; D gene unclear. Trimming removed 4 bases at V and 0 bases at J, with 19 bases between. This CDR3 comprises 17 residues. Germline V gene lookup returns CDR1 GTSNPN and CDR2 SVGIG (reference sequence).

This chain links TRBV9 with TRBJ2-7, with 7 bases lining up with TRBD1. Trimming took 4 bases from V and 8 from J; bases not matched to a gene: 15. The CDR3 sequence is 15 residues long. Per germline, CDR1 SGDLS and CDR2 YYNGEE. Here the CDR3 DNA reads TGTGCCAGCAGCCCTGACCCCGGGACAGCAGTCCAGCAGTACTTC. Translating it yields CASSPDPGTAVQQYF.

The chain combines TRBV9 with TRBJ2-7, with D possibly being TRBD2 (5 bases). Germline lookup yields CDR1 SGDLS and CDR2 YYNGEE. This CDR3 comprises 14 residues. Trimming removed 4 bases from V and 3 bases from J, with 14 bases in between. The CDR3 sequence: CASSPTAANYEQYF. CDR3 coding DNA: TGTGCCAGCAGCCCCACAGCGGCGAACTACGAGCAGTACTTC.

CDR3 sequence reads: CASSYGRDRVHEQFF. In DNA form, the CDR3 reads TGTGCCAGCAGTTACGGGCGGGACAGGGTCCATGAGCAGTTCTTC. The chain uses TRBV6-2 or TRBV6-3 and TRBJ2-1, with TRBD1 matching 9 bases. In germline, CDR1 is MNHEY, CDR2 SVGEGT. This CDR3 contains 15 residues. V lost 2 bases and J lost 8; bases outside the gene matches: 7.

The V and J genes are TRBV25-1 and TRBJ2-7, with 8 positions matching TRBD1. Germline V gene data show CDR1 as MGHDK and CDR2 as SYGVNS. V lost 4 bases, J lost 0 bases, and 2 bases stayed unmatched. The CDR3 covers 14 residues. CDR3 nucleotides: TGTGCCAGCAGTGGACAGGGGAACTCCTACGAGCAGTACTTC. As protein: CASSGQGNSYEQYF.

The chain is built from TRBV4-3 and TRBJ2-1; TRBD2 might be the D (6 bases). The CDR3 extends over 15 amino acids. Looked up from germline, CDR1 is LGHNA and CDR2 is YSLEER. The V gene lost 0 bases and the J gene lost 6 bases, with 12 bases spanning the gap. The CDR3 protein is CASSQDLPAGNEQFF. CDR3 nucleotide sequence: TGCGCCAGCAGCCAAGATCTCCCAGCGGGCAATGAGCAGTTCTTC.

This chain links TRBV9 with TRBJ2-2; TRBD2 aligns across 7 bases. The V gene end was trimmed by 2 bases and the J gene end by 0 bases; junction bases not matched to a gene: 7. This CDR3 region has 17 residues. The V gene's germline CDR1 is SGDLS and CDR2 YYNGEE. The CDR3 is CASSVGKRGANTGELFF. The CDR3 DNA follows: TGTGCCAGCAGCGTTGGGAAGCGGGGTGCGAACACCGGGGAGCTGTTTTTT.

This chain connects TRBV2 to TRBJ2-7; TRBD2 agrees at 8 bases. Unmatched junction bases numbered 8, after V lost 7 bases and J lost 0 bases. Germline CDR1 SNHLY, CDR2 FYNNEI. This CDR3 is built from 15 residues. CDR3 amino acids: CASTVSSGFSYEQYF. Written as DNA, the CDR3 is TGTGCCAGCACAGTTTCTAGCGGGTTCTCCTACGAGCAGTACTTC.

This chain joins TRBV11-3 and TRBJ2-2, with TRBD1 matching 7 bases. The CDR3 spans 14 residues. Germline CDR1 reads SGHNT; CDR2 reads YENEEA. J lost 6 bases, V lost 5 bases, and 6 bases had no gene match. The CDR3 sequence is CASSPTGIAGELFF. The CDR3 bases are TGTGCCAGCAGCCCGACAGGGATTGCCGGGGAGCTGTTTTTT.

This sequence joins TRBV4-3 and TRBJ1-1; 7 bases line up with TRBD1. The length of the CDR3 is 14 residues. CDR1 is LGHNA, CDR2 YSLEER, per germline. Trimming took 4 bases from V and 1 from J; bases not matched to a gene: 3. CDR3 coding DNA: TGCGCCAGCAGCCGGGACAGTACGAACACTGAAGCTTTCTTT. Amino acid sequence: CASSRDSTNTEAFF.

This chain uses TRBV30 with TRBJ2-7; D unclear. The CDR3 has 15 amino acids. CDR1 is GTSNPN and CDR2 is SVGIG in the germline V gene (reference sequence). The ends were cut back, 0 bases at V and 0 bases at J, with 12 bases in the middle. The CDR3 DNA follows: TGTGCCTGGAGTGTACTTGATTGGTACTCCTACGAGCAGTACTTC. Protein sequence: CAWSVLDWYSYEQYF.

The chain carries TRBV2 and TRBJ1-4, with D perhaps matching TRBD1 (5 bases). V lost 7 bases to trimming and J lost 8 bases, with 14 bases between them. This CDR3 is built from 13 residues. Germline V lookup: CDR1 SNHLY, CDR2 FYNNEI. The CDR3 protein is CASNWQGREKLFF. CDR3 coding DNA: TGTGCCAGCAATTGGCAGGGTCGAGAAAAACTGTTTTTT.

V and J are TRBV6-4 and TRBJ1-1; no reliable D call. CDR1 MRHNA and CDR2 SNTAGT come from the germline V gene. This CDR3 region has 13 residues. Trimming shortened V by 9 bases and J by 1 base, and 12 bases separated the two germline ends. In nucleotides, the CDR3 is TGTGCCAGTTCCTTCATGAGGAACACTGAAGCTTTCTTT. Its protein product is CASSFMRNTEAFF.